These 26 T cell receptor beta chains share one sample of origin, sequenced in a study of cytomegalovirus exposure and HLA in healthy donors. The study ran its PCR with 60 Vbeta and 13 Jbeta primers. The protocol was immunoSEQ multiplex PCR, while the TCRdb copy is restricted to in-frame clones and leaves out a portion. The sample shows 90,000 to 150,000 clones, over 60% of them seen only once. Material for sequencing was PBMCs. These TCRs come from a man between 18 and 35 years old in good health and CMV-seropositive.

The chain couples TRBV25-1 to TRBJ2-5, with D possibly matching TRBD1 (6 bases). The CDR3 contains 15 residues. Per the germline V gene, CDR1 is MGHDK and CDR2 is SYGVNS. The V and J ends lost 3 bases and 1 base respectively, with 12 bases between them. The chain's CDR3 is CASSDVRDIQETQYF. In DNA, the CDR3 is TGTGCCAGCAGTGATGTCCGGGACATCCAAGAGACCCAGTACTTC.

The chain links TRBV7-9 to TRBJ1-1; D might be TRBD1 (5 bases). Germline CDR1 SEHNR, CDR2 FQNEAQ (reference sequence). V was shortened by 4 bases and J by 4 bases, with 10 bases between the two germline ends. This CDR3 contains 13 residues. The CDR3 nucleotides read TGTGCCAGCAGCTACGGGGGGGGCACTGAAGCTTTCTTT. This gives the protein CASSYGGGTEAFF.

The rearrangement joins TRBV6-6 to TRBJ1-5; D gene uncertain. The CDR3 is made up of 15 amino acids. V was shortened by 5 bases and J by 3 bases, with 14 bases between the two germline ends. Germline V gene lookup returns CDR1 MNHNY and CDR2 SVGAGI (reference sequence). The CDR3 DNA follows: TGTGCCAGCAGTACCCCCGGGGAGACCAATCAGCCCCAGCATTTT. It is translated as CASSTPGETNQPQHF.

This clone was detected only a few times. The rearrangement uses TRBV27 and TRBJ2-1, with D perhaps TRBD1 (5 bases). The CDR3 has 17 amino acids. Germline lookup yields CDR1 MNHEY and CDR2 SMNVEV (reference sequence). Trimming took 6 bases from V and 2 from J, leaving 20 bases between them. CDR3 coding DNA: TGTGCCAGCAGAACCTTTATTAGCTCGACAGCCTACAATGAGCAGTTCTTC. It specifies CASRTFISSTAYNEQFF.

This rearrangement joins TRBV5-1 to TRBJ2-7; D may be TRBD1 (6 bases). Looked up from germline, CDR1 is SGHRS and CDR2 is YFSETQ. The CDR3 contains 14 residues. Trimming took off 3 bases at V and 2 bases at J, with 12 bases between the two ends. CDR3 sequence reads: CASSSRTVTYEQYF. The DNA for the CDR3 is TGCGCCAGCAGCTCCAGGACAGTCACCTACGAGCAGTACTTC.

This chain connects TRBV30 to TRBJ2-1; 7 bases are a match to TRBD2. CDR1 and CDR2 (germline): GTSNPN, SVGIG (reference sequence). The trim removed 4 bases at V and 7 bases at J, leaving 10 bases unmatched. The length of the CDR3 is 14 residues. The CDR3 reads CAWNPRTRRNEQFF. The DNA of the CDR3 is TGTGCCTGGAATCCCCGGACTAGGAGGAATGAGCAGTTCTTC.

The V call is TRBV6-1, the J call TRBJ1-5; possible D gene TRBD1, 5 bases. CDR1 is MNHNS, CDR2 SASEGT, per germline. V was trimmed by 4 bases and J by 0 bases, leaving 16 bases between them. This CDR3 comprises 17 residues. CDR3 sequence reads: CASSAIPYRNSNQPQHF. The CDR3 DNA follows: TGTGCCAGCAGTGCAATACCCTACAGGAATAGCAATCAGCCCCAGCATTTT.

The CDR3 nucleotides are TGTGCCAGCAGGGCCTTGGGACAGGACCTAATTCCCAACACTGAAGCTTTCTTT. It codes for CASRALGQDLIPNTEAFF. The J gene is TRBJ1-1, the V gene TRBV5-4; 8 bases fit TRBD1. The germline V gene encodes CDR1 SGHNT and CDR2 YYREEE (reference sequence). The CDR3 is made up of 18 amino acids. The V segment lost 5 bases and the J segment 2 bases; nucleotides outside the gene matches: 17.

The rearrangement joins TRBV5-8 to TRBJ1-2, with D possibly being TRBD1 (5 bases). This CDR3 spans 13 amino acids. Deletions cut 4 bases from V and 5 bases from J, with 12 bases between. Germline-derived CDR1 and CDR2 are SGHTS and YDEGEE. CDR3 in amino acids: CASSATDEYGYTF. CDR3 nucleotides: TGTGCCAGCAGCGCGACAGACGAGTATGGCTACACCTTC.

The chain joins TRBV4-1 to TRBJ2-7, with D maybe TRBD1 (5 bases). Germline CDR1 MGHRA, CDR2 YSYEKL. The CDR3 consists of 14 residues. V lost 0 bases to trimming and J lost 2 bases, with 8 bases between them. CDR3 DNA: TGCGCCAGCAGCCAAGATCCCAGGGCCTACGAGCAGTACTTC. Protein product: CASSQDPRAYEQYF.

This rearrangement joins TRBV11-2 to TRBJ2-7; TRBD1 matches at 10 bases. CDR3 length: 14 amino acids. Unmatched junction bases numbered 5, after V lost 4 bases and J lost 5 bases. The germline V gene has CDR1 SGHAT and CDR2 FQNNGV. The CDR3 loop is CASSWWTGGNEQYF. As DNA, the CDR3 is TGTGCCAGCAGCTGGTGGACAGGGGGGAACGAGCAGTACTTC. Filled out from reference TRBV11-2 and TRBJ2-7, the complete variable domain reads EAGVAQSPRYKIIEKRQSVAFWCNPISGHATLYWYQQILGQGPKLLIQFQNNGVVDDSQLPKDRFSAERLKGVDSTLKIQPAKLEDSAVYLCASSWWTGGNEQYFGPGTRLTVT.

The CDR3 DNA follows: TGCAGCGTGGAAAAGGGGAATGAAAAACTGTTTTTT. This encodes CSVEKGNEKLFF. This chain joins TRBV29-1 and TRBJ1-4, with a tentative D call TRBD1 (5 bases). CDR1 and CDR2 from the germline V gene are SQVTM and ANQGSEA. The CDR3 is 12 residues long. Deletions cut 6 bases from V and 5 bases from J, with 10 bases between.

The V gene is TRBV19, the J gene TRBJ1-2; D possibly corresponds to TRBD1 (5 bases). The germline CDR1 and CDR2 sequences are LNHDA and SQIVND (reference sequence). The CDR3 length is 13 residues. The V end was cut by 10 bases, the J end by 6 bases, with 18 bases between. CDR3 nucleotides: TGTGCCATTCGGTCCCGGGACTTCGATGGCTACACCTTC. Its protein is CAIRSRDFDGYTF. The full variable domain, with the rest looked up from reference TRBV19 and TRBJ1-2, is DGGITQSPKYLFRKEGQNVTLSCEQNLNHDAMYWYRQDPGQGLRLIYYSQIVNDFQKGDIAEGYSVSREKKESFPLTVTSAQKNPTAFYLCAIRSRDFDGYTFGSGTRLTVV.

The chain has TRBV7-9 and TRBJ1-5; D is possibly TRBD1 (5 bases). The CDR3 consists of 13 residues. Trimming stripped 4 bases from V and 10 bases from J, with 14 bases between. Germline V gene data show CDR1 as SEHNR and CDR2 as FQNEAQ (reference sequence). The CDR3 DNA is TGTGCCAGCAGCTCCCTTTTGGGGGGTCCCCAGCATTTT. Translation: CASSSLLGGPQHF.

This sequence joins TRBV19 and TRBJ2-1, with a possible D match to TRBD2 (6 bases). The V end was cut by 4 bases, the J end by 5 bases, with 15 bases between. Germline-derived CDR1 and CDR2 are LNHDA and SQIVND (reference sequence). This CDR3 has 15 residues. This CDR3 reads CASSRWDGGDNEQFF. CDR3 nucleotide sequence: TGTGCCAGTAGTAGGTGGGACGGGGGTGACAATGAGCAGTTCTTC.

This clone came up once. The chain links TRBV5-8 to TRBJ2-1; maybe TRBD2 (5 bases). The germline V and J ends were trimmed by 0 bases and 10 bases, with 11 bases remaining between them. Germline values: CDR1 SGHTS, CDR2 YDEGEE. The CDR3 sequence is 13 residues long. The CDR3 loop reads CASSLDAGREQFF. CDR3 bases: TGTGCCAGCAGCTTGGATGCGGGTCGGGAGCAGTTCTTC. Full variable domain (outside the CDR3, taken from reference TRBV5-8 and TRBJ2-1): EAGVTQSPTHLIKTRGQQATLRCSPISGHTSVYWYQQALGLGLQFLLWYDEGEERNRGNFPPRFSGRQFPNYSSELNVNALELEDSALYLCASSLDAGREQFFGPGTRLTVL.

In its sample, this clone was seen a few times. Here the CDR3 reads CASSWGGERGTEAFF. The CDR3 DNA reads as TGCGCCAGCAGCTGGGGGGGAGAGAGAGGGACTGAAGCTTTCTTT. This chain uses TRBV5-1 with TRBJ1-1; maybe TRBD1 (5 bases). Between the trimmed V and J ends, which lost 3 bases and 5 bases, there was a span of 17 bases. Germline V lookup: CDR1 SGHRS, CDR2 YFSETQ. This CDR3 has 15 amino acids.

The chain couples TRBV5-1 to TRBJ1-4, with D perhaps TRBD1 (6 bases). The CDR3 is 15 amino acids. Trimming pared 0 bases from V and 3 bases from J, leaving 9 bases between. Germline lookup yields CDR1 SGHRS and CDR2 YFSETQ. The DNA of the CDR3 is TGCGCCAGCAGCTTGGACGGACAGTCTAATGAAAAACTGTTTTTT. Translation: CASSLDGQSNEKLFF.

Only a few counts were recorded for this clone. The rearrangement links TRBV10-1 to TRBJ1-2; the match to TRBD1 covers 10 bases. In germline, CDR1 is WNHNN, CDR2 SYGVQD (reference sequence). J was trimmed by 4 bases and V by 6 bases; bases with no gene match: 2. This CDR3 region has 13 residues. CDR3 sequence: CASSGDRGYGYTF. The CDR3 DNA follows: TGCGCCAGCAGCGGGGACAGGGGCTATGGCTACACCTTC.

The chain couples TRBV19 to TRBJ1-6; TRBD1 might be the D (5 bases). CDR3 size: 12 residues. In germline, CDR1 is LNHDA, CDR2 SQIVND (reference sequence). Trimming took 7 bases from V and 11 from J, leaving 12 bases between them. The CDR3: CASNAGLAPLHF. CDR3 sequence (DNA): TGTGCCAGTAATGCGGGGCTAGCACCCCTCCACTTT.

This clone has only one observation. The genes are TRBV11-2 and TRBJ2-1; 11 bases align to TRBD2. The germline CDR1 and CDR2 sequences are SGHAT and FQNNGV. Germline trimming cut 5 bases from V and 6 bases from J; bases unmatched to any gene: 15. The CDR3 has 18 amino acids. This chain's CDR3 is CASSIAAQLAGVVNEQFF. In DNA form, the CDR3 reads TGTGCCAGCAGCATAGCTGCACAACTAGCGGGAGTTGTCAATGAGCAGTTCTTC.

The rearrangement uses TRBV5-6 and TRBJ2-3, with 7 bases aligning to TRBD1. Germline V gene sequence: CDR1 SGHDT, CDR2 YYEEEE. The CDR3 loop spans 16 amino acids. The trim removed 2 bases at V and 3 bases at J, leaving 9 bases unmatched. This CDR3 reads CASSFSPKGATDTQYF. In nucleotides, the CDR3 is TGTGCCAGCAGCTTTTCGCCTAAGGGGGCAACAGATACGCAGTATTTT.

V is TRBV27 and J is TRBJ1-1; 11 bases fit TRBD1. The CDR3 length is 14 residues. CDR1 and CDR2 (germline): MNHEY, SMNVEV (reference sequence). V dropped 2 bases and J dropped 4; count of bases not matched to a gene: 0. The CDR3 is CASSLGTGGTEAFF. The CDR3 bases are TGTGCCAGCAGTTTAGGGACAGGGGGCACTGAAGCTTTCTTT.

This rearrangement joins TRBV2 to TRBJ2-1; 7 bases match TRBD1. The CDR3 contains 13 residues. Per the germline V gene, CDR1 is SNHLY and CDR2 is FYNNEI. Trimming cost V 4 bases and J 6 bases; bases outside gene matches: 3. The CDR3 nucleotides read TGTGCCAGCAGTGGACAGGGCATCAATGAGCAGTTCTTC. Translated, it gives CASSGQGINEQFF.

CDR3 residues: CASSKTTGGGNTIYF. The CDR3 DNA reads as TGTGCCAGCAGTAAAACGACAGGGGGCGGAAACACCATATATTTT. J is TRBJ1-3 and V is TRBV2, with 10 bases identical to TRBD1. J lost 4 bases, V lost 5 bases, and 5 bases had no gene match. The V gene's germline CDR1 is SNHLY and CDR2 FYNNEI. The CDR3 extends over 15 amino acids.

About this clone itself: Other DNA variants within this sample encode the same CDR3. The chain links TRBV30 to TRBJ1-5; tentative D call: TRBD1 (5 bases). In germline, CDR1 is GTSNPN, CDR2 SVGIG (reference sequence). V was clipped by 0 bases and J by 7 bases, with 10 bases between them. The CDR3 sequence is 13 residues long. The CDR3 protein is CAWSVTGEQPQHF. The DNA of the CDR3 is TGTGCCTGGAGTGTAACGGGGGAGCAGCCCCAGCATTTT. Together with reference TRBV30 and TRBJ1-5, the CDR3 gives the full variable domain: SQTIHQWPATLVQPVGSPLSLECTVEGTSNPNLYWYRQAAGRGLQLLFYSVGIGQISSEVPQNLSASRPQDRQFILSSKKLLLSDSGFYLCAWSVTGEQPQHFGDGTRLSIL.